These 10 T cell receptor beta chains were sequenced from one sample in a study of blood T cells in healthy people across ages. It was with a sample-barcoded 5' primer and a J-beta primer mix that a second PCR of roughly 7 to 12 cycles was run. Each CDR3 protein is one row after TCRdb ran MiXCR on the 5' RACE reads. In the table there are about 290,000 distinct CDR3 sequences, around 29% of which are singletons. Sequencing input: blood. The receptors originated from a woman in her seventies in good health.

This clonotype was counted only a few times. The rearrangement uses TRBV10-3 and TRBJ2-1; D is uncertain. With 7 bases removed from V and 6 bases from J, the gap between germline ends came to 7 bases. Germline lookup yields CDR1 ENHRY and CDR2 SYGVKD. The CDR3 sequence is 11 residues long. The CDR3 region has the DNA TGTGCCATCACGCAGGCCAATGAGCAGTTCTTC. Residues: CAITQANEQFF.

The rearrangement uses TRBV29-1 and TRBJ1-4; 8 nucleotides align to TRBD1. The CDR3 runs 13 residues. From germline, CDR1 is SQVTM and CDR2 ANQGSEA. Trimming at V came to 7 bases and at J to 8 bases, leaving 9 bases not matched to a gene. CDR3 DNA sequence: TGCAGCGCTGGACAGGGATCGGACGAAAAACTGTTTTTT. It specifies CSAGQGSDEKLFF.

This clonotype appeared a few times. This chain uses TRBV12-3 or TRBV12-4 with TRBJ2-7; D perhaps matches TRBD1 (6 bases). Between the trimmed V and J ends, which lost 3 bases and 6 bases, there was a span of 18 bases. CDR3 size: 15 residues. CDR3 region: CASSFNTGKGVEQYF. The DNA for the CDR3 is TGTGCCAGCAGTTTTAACACCGGAAAGGGGGTCGAGCAGTACTTC.

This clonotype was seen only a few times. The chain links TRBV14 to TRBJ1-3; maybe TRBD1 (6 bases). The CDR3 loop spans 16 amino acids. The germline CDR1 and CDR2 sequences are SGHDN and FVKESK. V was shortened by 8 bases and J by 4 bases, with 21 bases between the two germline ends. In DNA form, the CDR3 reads TGTGCCAGCCTCCTCCGTCGGGGGCTTTCGGGAAACACCATATATTTT. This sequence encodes CASLLRRGLSGNTIYF.

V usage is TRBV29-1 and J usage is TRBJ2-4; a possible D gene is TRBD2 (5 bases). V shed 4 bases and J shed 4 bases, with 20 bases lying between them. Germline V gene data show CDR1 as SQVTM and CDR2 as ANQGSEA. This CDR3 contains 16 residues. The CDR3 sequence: CSVGVASWRSKNIQYF. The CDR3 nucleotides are TGCAGCGTTGGAGTGGCGTCGTGGAGGTCGAAAAACATTCAGTACTTC.

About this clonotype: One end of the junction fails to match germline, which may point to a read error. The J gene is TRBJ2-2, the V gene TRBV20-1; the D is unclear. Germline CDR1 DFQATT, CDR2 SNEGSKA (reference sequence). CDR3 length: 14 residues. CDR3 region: CSASRVQNTRELFF. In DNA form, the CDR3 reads TGCAGTGCTAGCCGGGTCCAAAACACCAGGGAGCTGTTTTTT.

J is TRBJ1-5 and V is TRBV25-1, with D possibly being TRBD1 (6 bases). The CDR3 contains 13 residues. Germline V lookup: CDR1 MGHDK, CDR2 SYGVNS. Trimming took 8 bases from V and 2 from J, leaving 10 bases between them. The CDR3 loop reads CASRDTGNQPQHF. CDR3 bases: TGTGCCAGCCGGGACACTGGCAATCAGCCCCAGCATTTT.

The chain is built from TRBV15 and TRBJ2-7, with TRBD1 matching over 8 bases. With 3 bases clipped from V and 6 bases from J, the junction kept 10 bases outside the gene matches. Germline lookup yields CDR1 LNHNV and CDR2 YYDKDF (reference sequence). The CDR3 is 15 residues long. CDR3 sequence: CATSRDRVGFAEQYF. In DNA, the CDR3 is TGTGCCACCAGCAGGGACAGGGTCGGTTTTGCCGAGCAGTACTTC. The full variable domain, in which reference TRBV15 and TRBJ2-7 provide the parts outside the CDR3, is DAMVIQNPRYQVTQFGKPVTLSCSQTLNHNVMYWYQQKSSQAPKLLFHYYDKDFNNEADTPDNFQSRRPNTSFCFLDIRSPGLGDTAMYLCATSRDRVGFAEQYFGPGTRLTVT.

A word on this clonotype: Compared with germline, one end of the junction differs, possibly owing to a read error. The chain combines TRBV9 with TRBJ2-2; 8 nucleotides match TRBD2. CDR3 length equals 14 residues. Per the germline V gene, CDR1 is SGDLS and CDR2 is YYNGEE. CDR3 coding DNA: TGTGCCGGCAGCTTAAGGACTAGCCCCGGGGAGCTGTTTTTT. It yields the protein CAGSLRTSPGELFF.

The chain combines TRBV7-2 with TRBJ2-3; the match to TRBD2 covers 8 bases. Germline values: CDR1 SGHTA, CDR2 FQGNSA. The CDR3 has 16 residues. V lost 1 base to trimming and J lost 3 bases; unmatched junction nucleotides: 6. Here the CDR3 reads CASSLGVGGGTDTQYF. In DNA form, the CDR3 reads TGTGCCAGCAGCTTAGGTGTGGGCGGGGGGACAGATACGCAGTATTTT. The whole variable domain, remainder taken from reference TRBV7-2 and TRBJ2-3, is GAGVSQSPSNKVTEKGKDVELRCDPISGHTALYWYRQSLGQGLEFLIYFQGNSAPDKSGLPSDRFSAERTGGSVSTLTIQRTQQEDSAVYLCASSLGVGGGTDTQYFGPGTRLTVL.